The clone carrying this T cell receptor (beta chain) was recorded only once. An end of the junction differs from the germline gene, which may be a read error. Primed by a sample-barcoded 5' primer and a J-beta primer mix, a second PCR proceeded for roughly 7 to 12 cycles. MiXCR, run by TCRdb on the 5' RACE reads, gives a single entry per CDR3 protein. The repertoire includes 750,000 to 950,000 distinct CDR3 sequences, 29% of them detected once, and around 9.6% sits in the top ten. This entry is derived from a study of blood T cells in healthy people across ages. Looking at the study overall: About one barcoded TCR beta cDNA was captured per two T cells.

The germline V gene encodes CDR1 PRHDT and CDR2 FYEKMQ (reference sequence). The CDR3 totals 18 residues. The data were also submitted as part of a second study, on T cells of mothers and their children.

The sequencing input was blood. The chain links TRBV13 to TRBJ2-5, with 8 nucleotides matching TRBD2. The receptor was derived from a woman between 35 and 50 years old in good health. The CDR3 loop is CASGFRVSGDGSQETQYF. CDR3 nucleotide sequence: TGTGCCAGCGGCTTCCGAGTTAGCGGGGACGGCTCCCAAGAGACCCAGTACTTC.